The 25 T cell receptor beta chains below come from one sample, sequenced in a study of blood T cell repertoires in COVID-19. Assay: immunoSEQ multiplex PCR; the TCRdb copy retains only in-frame clones and omits some. The sample has about 170,000 clones, roughly 80% seen once; the top ten hold approximately 12%. The sample taken for sequencing was PBMCs or T cells enriched from blood (not recorded which). The receptors here all came from a man in his forties or fifties who had recovered from COVID-19.

The chain has TRBV5-6 and TRBJ2-7; TRBD1 agrees at 7 bases. Trimming at V came to 5 bases and at J to 3 bases, leaving 14 bases not matched to a gene. Germline CDR1 and CDR2: SGHDT and YYEEEE. There are 16 residues in the CDR3. The chain's CDR3 is CASRSAARDRDYEQYF. The CDR3 bases are TGTGCCAGCAGGTCGGCCGCCAGGGACAGAGACTACGAGCAGTACTTC.

As concerns this clone: This sample also contains other DNA sequences that code for the same CDR3. This rearrangement joins TRBV28 to TRBJ1-2; 8 bases line up with TRBD1. Germline CDR1 reads MDHEN; CDR2 reads SYDVKM. V trimming: 2 bases; J trimming: 6 bases; junction bases outside the gene matches: 2. The CDR3 length is 13 residues. CDR3 loop: CASSLRQGNGYTF. As DNA, the CDR3 is TGTGCCAGCAGTTTAAGACAGGGGAATGGCTACACCTTC.

The chain joins TRBV28 to TRBJ1-6, with D tentatively TRBD1 (5 bases). V lost 6 bases to trimming and J lost 5 bases, with 11 bases between them. CDR3 length equals 14 residues. Germline V gives CDR1 MDHEN, CDR2 SYDVKM. CDR3 amino acids: CASRPGFNNSPLHF. DNA of the CDR3: TGTGCCAGCAGACCAGGGTTTAATAATTCACCCCTCCACTTT.

The chain carries TRBV10-3 and TRBJ2-6; D perhaps matches TRBD1 (6 bases). The CDR3 runs 17 residues. V was shortened by 10 bases and J by 3 bases, with 22 bases between the two germline ends. The V gene's germline CDR1 is ENHRY and CDR2 SYGVKD. The CDR3 here is CASLRDNLFNGANVLTF. The CDR3 DNA is TGTGCCAGCTTAAGGGACAACCTTTTTAATGGGGCCAACGTCCTGACTTTC.

The chain carries TRBV5-1 and TRBJ2-3, with D tentatively TRBD1 (6 bases). With 4 bases removed from V and 2 bases from J, the gap between germline ends came to 14 bases. This CDR3 contains 15 residues. CDR1 is SGHRS and CDR2 is YFSETQ in the germline V gene. Written as DNA, the CDR3 is TGCGCCAGCAGCCCCGGACAGCTACCCACAGATACGCAGTATTTT. Its protein is CASSPGQLPTDTQYF.

The V and J genes are TRBV28 and TRBJ1-6, with D unclear. V was cut by 4 bases and J by 9 bases, with 10 bases left in between. This CDR3 spans 13 amino acids. Looked up from germline, CDR1 is MDHEN and CDR2 is SYDVKM. In DNA form, the CDR3 reads TGTGCCAGCAGTTCCGGGAGAAGTTCACCCCTCCACTTT. It specifies CASSSGRSSPLHF.

The chain employs TRBV30 and TRBJ2-3, with 12 bases aligning to TRBD1. This CDR3 contains 14 residues. Per the germline V gene, CDR1 is GTSNPN and CDR2 is SVGIG (reference sequence). The junction had 8 bases not matched to a gene; V was cut back by 7 bases and J by 6 bases. The CDR3 DNA reads as TGTGCCTCCTCCCCGGGACAGGGGGCCGATACGCAGTATTTT. Translation gives CASSPGQGADTQYF.

This chain links TRBV5-5 with TRBJ2-5, with 8 nucleotides matching TRBD2. V gave up 0 bases and J gave up 6 bases; unmatched junction bases: 16. CDR3 size: 18 residues. Looked up from germline, CDR1 is SGHKS and CDR2 is YYEKEE (reference sequence). CDR3 DNA sequence: TGTGCCAGCAGCTTGGCCGCACCGGGGGGGGGACCCCTTCAGACCCAGTACTTC. This encodes CASSLAAPGGGPLQTQYF.

The chain combines TRBV6-5 with TRBJ2-5; 8 bases match TRBD1. Germline values: CDR1 MNHEY, CDR2 SVGAGI. There are 14 residues in the CDR3. The V gene end was trimmed by 3 bases and the J gene end by 7 bases; junction bases not matched to a gene: 7. The CDR3 loop is CASSYAGGQATQYF. The CDR3, as DNA: TGTGCCAGCAGTTATGCAGGGGGCCAGGCGACCCAGTACTTC.

This clone has just one count. This sequence joins TRBV10-1 and TRBJ2-3, with 7 bases identical to TRBD1. CDR3 size: 15 residues. CDR1 and CDR2 (germline): WNHNN, SYGVQD (reference sequence). Losses at the gene ends were 3 bases for V and 2 bases for J; bases not matched to a gene: 5. The CDR3 nucleotides read TGCGCCAGCAGTGACCCCACAGGGGTCACAGATACGCAGTATTTT. This sequence encodes CASSDPTGVTDTQYF.

This chain connects TRBV10-3 to TRBJ1-4, with unresolved D. Germline lookup yields CDR1 ENHRY and CDR2 SYGVKD. Trimming shortened V by 0 bases and J by 7 bases, and 6 bases separated the two germline ends. There are 13 residues in the CDR3. As DNA, the CDR3 is TGTGCCATCAGTGAGTCGGGAGGTGAAAAACTGTTTTTT. It is translated as CAISESGGEKLFF.

The J gene is TRBJ2-7, the V gene TRBV7-6, with 13 bases fitting TRBD2. With V trimmed by 3 bases and J by 5 bases, 7 bases remained unmatched. The CDR3 contains 16 residues. Germline V gene data show CDR1 as SGHVS and CDR2 as FNYEAQ. This chain's CDR3 is CASSLRTSGGVHEQYF. CDR3 coding DNA: TGTGCCAGCAGCTTGCGGACTAGCGGGGGTGTCCACGAGCAGTACTTC.

The gene calls are TRBV19 and TRBJ2-1; 13 nucleotides line up with TRBD2. V shed 0 bases and J 7 bases; nucleotides not matched to a gene: 9. This CDR3 region has 18 residues. Germline V gene data show CDR1 as LNHDA and CDR2 as SQIVND (reference sequence). The CDR3 coding sequence is TGTGCCAGTAGTATAGAGCCCGGACTAGCGGGGGCCGGGAATGAGCAGTTCTTC. It translates to CASSIEPGLAGAGNEQFF. Complete variable domain (other parts from reference TRBV19 and TRBJ2-1): DGGITQSPKYLFRKEGQNVTLSCEQNLNHDAMYWYRQDPGQGLRLIYYSQIVNDFQKGDIAEGYSVSREKKESFPLTVTSAQKNPTAFYLCASSIEPGLAGAGNEQFFGPGTRLTVL.

The table lists this clone with a count of one. The chain uses TRBV7-8 and TRBJ1-1, with 7 bases fitting TRBD1. This CDR3 is built from 14 residues. Unmatched junction bases numbered 4, after V lost 4 bases and J lost 2 bases. Germline V gene lookup returns CDR1 SGHVS and CDR2 FQNEAQ. CDR3 nucleotide sequence: TGTGCCAGCAGCTCCGGGACAGAAAACACTGAAGCTTTCTTT. It yields the protein CASSSGTENTEAFF.

The chain uses TRBV19 and TRBJ1-1, with D tentatively TRBD1 (6 bases). The CDR3 has 14 amino acids. V shed 3 bases and J shed 1 base, with 9 bases lying between them. Germline values: CDR1 LNHDA, CDR2 SQIVND (reference sequence). The CDR3, as DNA: TGTGCCAGTAGTATGGACAGAGAGAACACTGAAGCTTTCTTT. It yields the protein CASSMDRENTEAFF.

The count of this clone is one. This chain connects TRBV6-2 or TRBV6-3 to TRBJ1-5; D is perhaps TRBD1 (6 bases). CDR3 length equals 15 residues. Germline CDR1 and CDR2: MNHEY and SVGEGT. V shed 5 bases and J shed 0 bases, with 11 bases lying between them. CDR3 DNA: TGTGCCAGCAGTCCACAGGGTGGTAGCAATCAGCCCCAGCATTTT. Translated: CASSPQGGSNQPQHF.

This clone showed up just once. The chain recombines TRBV5-4 with TRBJ2-7; 15 bases map to TRBD2. Trimming removed 4 bases from V and 0 bases from J; junction bases left unmatched: 8. There are 18 residues in the CDR3. Germline CDR1 is SGHNT and CDR2 is YYREEE (reference sequence). The CDR3 DNA sequence: TGTGCCAGCAGCCCGGGACTAGCGGGGGGCTACGCCTCCTACGAGCAGTACTTC. Translation gives CASSPGLAGGYASYEQYF.

The rearrangement links TRBV23-1 to TRBJ1-5, with TRBD1 as a possible D gene (6 bases). TRBV23-1 is treated as an ORF (open reading frame) with a function not yet certain. This CDR3 contains 15 residues. V was cut by 2 bases and J by 7 bases, with 15 bases left in between. The CDR3, as DNA: TGCGCCAGCAGTCAAAGGAACAGGGCAGGGCAGCCCCAGCATTTT. Its protein product is CASSQRNRAGQPQHF.

V and J are TRBV7-4 and TRBJ2-4; D ambiguous. The germline V gene encodes CDR1 SGHVT and CDR2 SQSDAQ. Trimming took off 3 bases at V and 1 base at J, with 13 bases between the two ends. This CDR3 region has 16 residues. The CDR3 coding sequence is TGTGCCAGCAGCTTGTTGGCGTTGGAGGCCAAAAACATTCAGTACTTC. It encodes CASSLLALEAKNIQYF.

There are a few counts of this clone. This sequence joins TRBV5-4 and TRBJ1-2; 7 bases match TRBD1. V shed 7 bases, J shed 2 bases, and the junction held 5 bases outside the gene matches. Germline V lookup: CDR1 SGHNT, CDR2 YYREEE (reference sequence). CDR3 size: 13 residues. The DNA of the CDR3 is TGTGCCAGCGGAAAGACAGGGAACTATGGCTACACCTTC. Translation gives CASGKTGNYGYTF.

The chain combines TRBV6-2 or TRBV6-3 with TRBJ2-1; 7 bases are shared with TRBD2. The J segment lost 6 bases and the V segment lost 5 bases, leaving 7 bases of the junction unmatched. The CDR3 is 14 amino acids. The germline V gene encodes CDR1 MNHEY and CDR2 SVGEGT. The CDR3 loop is CASSPGGFGNEQFF. CDR3 coding DNA: TGTGCCAGCAGTCCCGGGGGGTTCGGCAATGAGCAGTTCTTC.

CDR3 residues: CASSSAEATYGYTF. CDR3 DNA: TGTGCCAGCAGCTCGGCGGAGGCTACCTATGGCTACACCTTC. This rearrangement joins TRBV21-1 to TRBJ1-2. TRBV21-1 is a pseudogene locus. CDR3 length: 14 residues.

This clone showed up just once. The rearrangement uses TRBV2 and TRBJ2-7; the D gene is possibly TRBD1 (6 bases). Trimming pared 4 bases from V and 2 bases from J, leaving 12 bases between. Per the germline V gene, CDR1 is SNHLY and CDR2 is FYNNEI. CDR3 size: 14 residues. The CDR3 DNA reads TGTGCCAGCAGTGCCGGGACATTTACCTACGAGCAGTACTTC. It codes for CASSAGTFTYEQYF.

In this sample, this clone turned up once. The chain's CDR3 is CASSLVPGTGGQPQHF. CDR3 coding DNA: TGTGCCAGCAGCTTGGTTCCCGGGACAGGGGGGCAGCCCCAGCATTTT. The V gene is TRBV7-2, the J gene TRBJ1-5, with 11 bases fitting TRBD1. The germline V gene encodes CDR1 SGHTA and CDR2 FQGNSA. With 3 bases clipped from V and 7 bases from J, the junction kept 8 bases outside the gene matches. The CDR3 length is 16 residues.

The genes are TRBV4-1 and TRBJ1-3; D not resolved. CDR1 MGHRA and CDR2 YSYEKL come from the germline V gene. With 1 base removed from V and 1 base from J, the gap between germline ends came to 20 bases. This CDR3 is 19 amino acids long. CDR3 coding DNA: TGCGCCAGCAGCCAAGGTAGTCCTTTAGTCGCCTTATCTGGAAACACCATATATTTT. It is translated as CASSQGSPLVALSGNTIYF.